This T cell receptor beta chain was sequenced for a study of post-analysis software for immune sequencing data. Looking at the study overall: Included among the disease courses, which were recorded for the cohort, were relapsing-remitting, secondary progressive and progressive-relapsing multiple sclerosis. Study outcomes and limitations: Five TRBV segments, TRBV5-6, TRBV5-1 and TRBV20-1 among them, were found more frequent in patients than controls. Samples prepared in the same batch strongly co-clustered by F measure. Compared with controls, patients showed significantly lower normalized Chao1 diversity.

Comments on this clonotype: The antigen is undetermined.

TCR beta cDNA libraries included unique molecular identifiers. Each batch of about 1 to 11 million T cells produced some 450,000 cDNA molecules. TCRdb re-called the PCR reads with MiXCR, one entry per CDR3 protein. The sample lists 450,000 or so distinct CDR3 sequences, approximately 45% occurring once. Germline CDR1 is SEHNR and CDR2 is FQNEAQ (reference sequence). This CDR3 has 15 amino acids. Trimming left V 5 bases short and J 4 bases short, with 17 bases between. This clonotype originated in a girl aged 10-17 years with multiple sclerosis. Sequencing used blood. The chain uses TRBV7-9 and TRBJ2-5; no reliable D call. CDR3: CASSAPEGLGETQYF. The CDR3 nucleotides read TGTGCCAGCAGCGCCCCTGAAGGGCTCGGAGAGACCCAGTACTTC.